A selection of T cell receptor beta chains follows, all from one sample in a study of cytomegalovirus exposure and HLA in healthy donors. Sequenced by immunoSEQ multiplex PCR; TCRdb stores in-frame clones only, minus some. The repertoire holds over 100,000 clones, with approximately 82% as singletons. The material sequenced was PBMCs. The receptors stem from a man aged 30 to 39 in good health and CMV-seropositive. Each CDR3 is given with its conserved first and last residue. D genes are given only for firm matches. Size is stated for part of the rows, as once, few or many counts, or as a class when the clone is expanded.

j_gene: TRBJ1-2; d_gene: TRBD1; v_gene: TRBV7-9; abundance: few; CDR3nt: TGTGCCAGCAGCGAGGGACAGTCCTTATACTATGGCTACACCTTC; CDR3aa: CASSEGQSLYYGYTF
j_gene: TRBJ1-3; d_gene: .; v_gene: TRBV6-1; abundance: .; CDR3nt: TGTGCCAGCAGTGCCCACCCGAGCTCTGGAAACACCATATATTTT; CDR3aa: CASSAHPSSGNTIYF
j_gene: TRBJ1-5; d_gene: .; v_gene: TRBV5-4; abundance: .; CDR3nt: TGTGCCAGCAGCTTGCAGGGTCTCAATCAGCCCCAGCATTTT; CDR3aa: CASSLQGLNQPQHF
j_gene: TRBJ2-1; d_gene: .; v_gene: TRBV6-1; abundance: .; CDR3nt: TGTGCCAGCAGTGGTCACAGTCCTTTGGGCTACAATGAGCAGTTCTTC; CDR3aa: CASSGHSPLGYNEQFF
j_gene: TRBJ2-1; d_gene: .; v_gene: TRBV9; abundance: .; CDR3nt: TGTGCCAGCAGCGTAACGGGGAGCTCCTACAATGAGCAGTTCTTC; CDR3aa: CASSVTGSSYNEQFF
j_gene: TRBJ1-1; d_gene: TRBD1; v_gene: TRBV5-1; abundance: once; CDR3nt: TGCGCCAGCAGCCAGGGGACAGGCGGCACTGAAGCTTTCTTT; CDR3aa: CASSQGTGGTEAFF
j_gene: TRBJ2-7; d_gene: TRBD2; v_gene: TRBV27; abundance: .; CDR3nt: TGTGCCAGCAGTGAGCGGGGGGGCTTCTACGAGCAGTACTTC; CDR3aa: CASSERGGFYEQYF
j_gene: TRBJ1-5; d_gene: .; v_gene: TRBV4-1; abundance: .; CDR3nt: TGCGCCAGCAGCCAAGTGATAACTGGGGCAGGATTTCAGCCCCAGCATTTT; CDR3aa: CASSQVITGAGFQPQHF
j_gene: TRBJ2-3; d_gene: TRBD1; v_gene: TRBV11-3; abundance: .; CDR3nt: TGTGCCAGCAGACCGAACATTCAGGGGGCGGTGAGCACAGATACGCAGTATTTT; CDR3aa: CASRPNIQGAVSTDTQYF
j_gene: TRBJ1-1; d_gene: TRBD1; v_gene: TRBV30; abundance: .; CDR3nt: TGTGCCTGGAGTGTATCTTGGGACAGGGGGCTCCTGTTATCTGAAGCTTTCTTT; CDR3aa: CAWSVSWDRGLLLSEAFF
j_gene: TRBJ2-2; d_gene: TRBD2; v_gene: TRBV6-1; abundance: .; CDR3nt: TGTGCCAGCAGTGAACGTCTAGCGGGAGCGGCTGGGGAGCTGTTTTTT; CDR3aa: CASSERLAGAAGELFF
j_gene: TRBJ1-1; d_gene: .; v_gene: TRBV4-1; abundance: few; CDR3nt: TGCGCCAGCAGCCTTTACAGGGAAGGGACTGAAGCTTTCTTT; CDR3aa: CASSLYREGTEAFF
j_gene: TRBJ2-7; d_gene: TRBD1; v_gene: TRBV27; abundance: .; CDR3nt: TGTGCCAGCAGTTTATGGGGTAGGGACAGGGGGCACGAGCAGTACTTC; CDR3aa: CASSLWGRDRGHEQYF
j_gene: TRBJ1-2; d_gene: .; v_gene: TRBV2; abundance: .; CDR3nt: TGTGCCAGCAACCCACTAGGACCGCACTATGGCTACACCTTC; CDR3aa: CASNPLGPHYGYTF
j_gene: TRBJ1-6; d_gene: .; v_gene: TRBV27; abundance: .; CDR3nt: TGTGCCAGCAGTTTATTGGGGGGGCGGGGGTTTTCACCCCTCCACTTT; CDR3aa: CASSLLGGRGFSPLHF
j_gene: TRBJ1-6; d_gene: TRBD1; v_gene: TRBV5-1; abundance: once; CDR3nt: TGCGCCAGCAGCCGGGGGGGGACAGGGTCCTCCGCCTATAATTCACCCCTCCACTTT; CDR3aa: CASSRGGTGSSAYNSPLHF
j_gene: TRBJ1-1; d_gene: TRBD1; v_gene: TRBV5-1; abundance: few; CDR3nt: TGCGCCAGCAGCCCTAGGACAGGGGGGAACACTGAAGCTTTCTTT; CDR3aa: CASSPRTGGNTEAFF
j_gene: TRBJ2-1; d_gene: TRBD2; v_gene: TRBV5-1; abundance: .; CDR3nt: TGCGCCAGCAGCTTTAGCGGGGGGGCGGGGAATGAGCAGTTCTTC; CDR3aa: CASSFSGGAGNEQFF
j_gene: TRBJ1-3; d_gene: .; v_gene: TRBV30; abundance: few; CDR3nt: TGTGCCTCAAACAACGCGGCCGGAAACACCATATATTTT; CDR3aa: CASNNAAGNTIYF
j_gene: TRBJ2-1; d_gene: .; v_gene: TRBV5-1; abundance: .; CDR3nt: TGCGCCAGCAGGCTAGACAGGATTAACAATGAGCAGTTCTTC; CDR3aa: CASRLDRINNEQFF
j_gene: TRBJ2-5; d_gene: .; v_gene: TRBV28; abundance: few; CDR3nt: TGTGCCAGCAGTTTATTATCTCGGGGGGCAAAGGAGACCCAGTACTTC; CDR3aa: CASSLLSRGAKETQYF
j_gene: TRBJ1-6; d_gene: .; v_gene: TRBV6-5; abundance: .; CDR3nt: TGTGCCAGCAGTTACGGGCCCGGCATCCCCTCACCCCTCCACTTT; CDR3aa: CASSYGPGIPSPLHF
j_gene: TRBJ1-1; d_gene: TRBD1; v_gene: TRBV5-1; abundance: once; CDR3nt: TGCGCCAGCAGCAGGCAACAGGGGTGGAACACTGAAGCTTTCTTT; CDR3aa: CASSRQQGWNTEAFF
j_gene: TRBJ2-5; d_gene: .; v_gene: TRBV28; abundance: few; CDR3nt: TGTGCCAGCAGTTTAGTTTCACAGGATGAGACCCAGTACTTC; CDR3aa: CASSLVSQDETQYF
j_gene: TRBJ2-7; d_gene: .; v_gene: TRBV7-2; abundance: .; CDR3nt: TGTGCCAGCAGCTCCCGCCTCGGGAACCTCTACGAGCAGTACTTC; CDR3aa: CASSSRLGNLYEQYF
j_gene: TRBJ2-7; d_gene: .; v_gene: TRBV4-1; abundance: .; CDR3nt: TGCGCCAGCAGCCCCGAGGGGGGGGGAGGGGTCTACGAGCAGTACTTC; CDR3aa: CASSPEGGGGVYEQYF